Shown below are 23 T cell receptor beta chains from a single sample sequenced in a study of T cell responses to AZD1222 COVID-19 vaccine. Produced via immunoSEQ multiplex PCR; TCRdb's table is partial and in-frame only. The sample consists of some 140,000 clones, more than 85% of them appearing once. Sequenced material: peripheral blood, taken on day 0 of AZD1222 vaccination. The source is an adult in good health.

The rearrangement joins TRBV9 to TRBJ2-7; 10 bases align to TRBD1. The V gene's germline CDR1 is SGDLS and CDR2 YYNGEE. The CDR3 totals 15 residues. Trimming at V came to 1 base and at J to 6 bases, leaving 7 bases not matched to a gene. The CDR3 here is CASSVTGTGEGEQYF. CDR3 nucleotide sequence: TGTGCCAGCAGCGTAACCGGGACAGGGGAGGGCGAGCAGTACTTC.

The chain links TRBV9 to TRBJ2-7, with a weak D call TRBD2 (6 bases). The V end was cut by 1 base, the J end by 2 bases, with 13 bases between. The length of the CDR3 is 15 residues. The germline V gene has CDR1 SGDLS and CDR2 YYNGEE. The CDR3 here is CASSVMAGPTYEQYF. CDR3 coding DNA: TGTGCCAGCAGCGTAATGGCGGGACCAACCTACGAGCAGTACTTC.

The V gene is TRBV18, the J gene TRBJ1-5, with 8 positions matching TRBD1. CDR1 is KGHSH, CDR2 LQKENI, per germline. J gave up 3 bases and V 6 bases, and 7 bases lay outside the gene matches. The CDR3 is made up of 15 amino acids. CDR3 nucleotide sequence: TGTGCCAGCTCGCCAGGGACAGGCAACAATCAGCCCCAGCATTTT. Amino acids: CASSPGTGNNQPQHF.

The V call is TRBV5-1, the J call TRBJ2-7; 7 nucleotides line up with TRBD2. This CDR3 contains 14 residues. V was clipped by 4 bases and J by 3 bases; unmatched bases: 7. From germline, CDR1 is SGHRS and CDR2 YFSETQ. CDR3 nucleotide sequence: TGCGCCAGCAGCCTGTTCAGCGGGGACTACGAGCAGTACTTC. It encodes CASSLFSGDYEQYF.

The chain recombines TRBV28 with TRBJ2-7; D call uncertain. From germline, CDR1 is MDHEN and CDR2 SYDVKM. V was pared by 3 bases and J by 6 bases, with 15 bases between. The CDR3 is made up of 14 amino acids. The CDR3, as DNA: TGTGCCAGCAGTTTTCGAGCTTACTCCACCGAGCAGTACTTC. Translation gives CASSFRAYSTEQYF.

V is TRBV28 and J is TRBJ1-2, with 9 bases aligning to TRBD1. V was pared by 7 bases and J by 5 bases, with 8 bases of the junction left unmatched. CDR3 length: 14 amino acids. Per germline, CDR1 MDHEN and CDR2 SYDVKM. CDR3 in amino acids: CASNQGQGVYGYTF. CDR3 coding DNA: TGTGCCAGCAACCAGGGACAGGGAGTATATGGCTACACCTTC.

The J gene is TRBJ2-7, the V gene TRBV6-2 or TRBV6-3; TRBD1 is a possible D gene (6 bases). The germline gives CDR1 MNHEY, CDR2 SVGEGT. Trimming shortened V by 4 bases and J by 3 bases, and 13 bases separated the two germline ends. There are 14 residues in the CDR3. Here the CDR3 reads CASSLSGVGYEQYF. CDR3 sequence (DNA): TGTGCCAGCAGTTTATCAGGGGTAGGCTACGAGCAGTACTTC.

This clone has just one count. The gene calls are TRBV10-3 and TRBJ1-2, with TRBD1 identical over 7 bases. The CDR3 spans 16 residues. Germline lookup yields CDR1 ENHRY and CDR2 SYGVKD. V was clipped by 4 bases and J by 1 base; unmatched bases: 9. The CDR3 region has the DNA TGTGCCATCAGTGGGCAATGGGACAGAATTAACTATGGCTACACCTTC. It yields the protein CAISGQWDRINYGYTF.

The gene calls are TRBV19 and TRBJ2-7; TRBD1 aligns across 10 bases. V was pared by 6 bases and J by 1 base, with 3 bases of the junction left unmatched. The CDR3 consists of 14 residues. Germline CDR1 and CDR2: LNHDA and SQIVND (reference sequence). CDR3 bases: TGTGCCAGTAGCCGGACAGGGGGTTCCTACGAGCAGTACTTC. This encodes CASSRTGGSYEQYF.

The genes are TRBV14 and TRBJ2-5, with 7 positions matching TRBD2. CDR1 is SGHDN, CDR2 FVKESK, per germline. V lost 4 bases to trimming and J lost 5 bases; unmatched junction nucleotides: 13. The CDR3 is 16 amino acids. CDR3 sequence reads: CASSLRLATIKETQYF. In DNA form, the CDR3 reads TGTGCCAGCAGCCTCCGACTAGCTACCATCAAGGAGACCCAGTACTTC.

The V call is TRBV11-2, the J call TRBJ2-3; the D is unclear. The V gene lost 7 bases and the J gene lost 2 bases, with 19 bases spanning the gap. The CDR3 loop spans 16 amino acids. Germline assignment: CDR1 SGHAT and CDR2 FQNNGV. In DNA, the CDR3 is TGTGCCAGCACCACAATCGCCAGGAGAATCACAGATACGCAGTATTTT. This codes for CASTTIARRITDTQYF.

V usage is TRBV9 and J usage is TRBJ1-2; 8 bases fit TRBD1. V shed 0 bases, J shed 4 bases, and the junction held 5 bases outside the gene matches. Germline-derived CDR1 and CDR2 are SGDLS and YYNGEE. The CDR3 covers 15 residues. The CDR3 reads CASSVDGRGPYGYTF. DNA for the CDR3: TGTGCCAGCAGCGTAGATGGCAGGGGGCCCTATGGCTACACCTTC.

V usage is TRBV29-1 and J usage is TRBJ1-1, with D maybe TRBD1 (6 bases). CDR3 length: 15 residues. In germline, CDR1 is SQVTM, CDR2 ANQGSEA. Trimming removed 6 bases from V and 1 base from J, with 18 bases in between. The CDR3 bases are TGCAGCGTGTCCGGGGGGGGACAAACGAACACTGAAGCTTTCTTT. This codes for CSVSGGGQTNTEAFF.

The gene calls are TRBV7-9 and TRBJ1-3; D uncertain. The germline V and J ends were trimmed by 6 bases and 0 bases, with 9 bases remaining between them. CDR1 is SEHNR and CDR2 is FQNEAQ in the germline V gene (reference sequence). The CDR3 is made up of 14 amino acids. The CDR3 sequence is CASSFINSGNTIYF. The DNA for the CDR3 is TGTGCCAGCAGTTTTATTAACTCTGGAAACACCATATATTTT. The entire variable domain, with the rest obtained from reference TRBV7-9 and TRBJ1-3, is as follows: DTGVSQNPRHKITKRGQNVTFRCDPISEHNRLYWYRQTLGQGPEFLTYFQNEAQLEKSRLLSDRFSAERPKGSFSTLEIQRTEQGDSAMYLCASSFINSGNTIYFGEGSWLTVV.

Turning to this clone: The same CDR3 is also encoded by other DNA sequences in this sample. This chain uses TRBV2 with TRBJ1-1; 11 bases align to TRBD1. The CDR3 covers 13 residues. V dropped 6 bases and J dropped 5; count of bases not matched to a gene: 2. The germline V gene has CDR1 SNHLY and CDR2 FYNNEI. CDR3 nucleotide sequence: TGTGCCAGCAGGGGACAGGGGGATACTGAAGCTTTCTTT. Translated, it gives CASRGQGDTEAFF.

J is TRBJ2-7 and V is TRBV20-1; D is unresolved. Germline values: CDR1 DFQATT, CDR2 SNEGSKA (reference sequence). With 6 bases removed from V and 0 bases from J, the gap between germline ends came to 6 bases. The CDR3 length is 11 residues. The CDR3 here is CSAFSSYEQYF. CDR3 DNA: TGCAGTGCATTCTCCTCCTACGAGCAGTACTTC.

V and J are TRBV7-2 and TRBJ2-5; 10 bases align to TRBD1. This CDR3 has 16 amino acids. V was pared by 5 bases and J by 5 bases, with 11 bases of the junction left unmatched. CDR1 is SGHTA and CDR2 is FQGNSA in the germline V gene. The CDR3 nucleotides read TGTGCCAGCAGCGGGCCCGGGACAGGGGCGGTGGAGACCCAGTACTTC. Translated: CASSGPGTGAVETQYF.

This sequence joins TRBV18 and TRBJ2-5; 11 nucleotides line up with TRBD2. With 5 bases clipped from V and 4 bases from J, the junction kept 6 bases outside the gene matches. The CDR3 spans 15 residues. Per germline, CDR1 KGHSH and CDR2 LQKENI. CDR3 sequence reads: CASSTNGLAGETQYF. Written as DNA, the CDR3 is TGTGCCAGCTCAACGAACGGACTAGCGGGAGAGACCCAGTACTTC.

The rearrangement uses TRBV27 and TRBJ2-7; D tentatively fits TRBD1 or TRBD2 (5 bases each). The CDR3 covers 12 residues. Deletions cut 3 bases from V and 6 bases from J, with 9 bases between. Germline CDR1 is MNHEY and CDR2 is SMNVEV (reference sequence). The CDR3 DNA sequence: TGTGCCAGCAGTTTTCCCGGGGCCGAGCAGTACTTC. It specifies CASSFPGAEQYF.

The genes are TRBV7-7 and TRBJ2-7, with TRBD1 as a possible D gene (5 bases). Germline-derived CDR1 and CDR2 are SSHAT and FNYEAQ (reference sequence). The CDR3 is 14 residues long. Trimming removed 2 bases from V and 0 bases from J, with 8 bases in between. The CDR3 spells CASSLQGDSYEQYF. The DNA of the CDR3 is TGTGCCAGCAGCTTACAAGGGGACTCCTACGAGCAGTACTTC.

This chain connects TRBV4-1 to TRBJ1-5; no firm D call. V was trimmed by 0 bases and J by 9 bases, leaving 18 bases between them. This CDR3 contains 16 residues. Germline CDR1 and CDR2: MGHRA and YSYEKL. The CDR3 reads CASSQDGGNLRRPQHF. Here the CDR3 DNA reads TGCGCCAGCAGCCAAGATGGAGGGAACCTCAGGCGGCCCCAGCATTTT.

The chain is built from TRBV29-1 and TRBJ1-2, with D maybe TRBD1 (5 bases). The V end was cut by 4 bases, the J end by 0 bases, with 18 bases between. There are 16 residues in the CDR3. The germline V gene has CDR1 SQVTM and CDR2 ANQGSEA. CDR3 nucleotide sequence: TGCAGCGTTGGACGGGGAGGGGTCGGATCTAACTATGGCTACACCTTC. It encodes CSVGRGGVGSNYGYTF.

V is TRBV5-4 and J is TRBJ1-1; 10 nucleotides match TRBD1. The CDR3 is made up of 17 amino acids. Per the germline V gene, CDR1 is SGHNT and CDR2 is YYREEE (reference sequence). Trimming removed 4 bases from V and 0 bases from J; junction bases left unmatched: 9. CDR3 DNA: TGTGCCAGCAGCCCCCGGGACAGGGGCGGGCTGAACACTGAAGCTTTCTTT. Translated: CASSPRDRGGLNTEAFF.